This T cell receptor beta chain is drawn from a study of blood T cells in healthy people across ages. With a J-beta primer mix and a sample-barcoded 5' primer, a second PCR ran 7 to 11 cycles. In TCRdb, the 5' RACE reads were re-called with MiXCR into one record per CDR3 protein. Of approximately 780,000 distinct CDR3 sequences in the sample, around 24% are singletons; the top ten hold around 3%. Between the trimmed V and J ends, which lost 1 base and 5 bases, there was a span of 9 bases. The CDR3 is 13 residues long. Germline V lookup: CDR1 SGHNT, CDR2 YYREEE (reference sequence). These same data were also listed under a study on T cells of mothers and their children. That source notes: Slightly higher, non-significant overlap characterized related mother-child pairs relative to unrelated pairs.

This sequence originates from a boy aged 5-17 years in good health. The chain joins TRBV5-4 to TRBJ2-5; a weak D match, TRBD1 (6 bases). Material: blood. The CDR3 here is CASSLTGIETQYF. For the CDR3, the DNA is TGTGCCAGCAGCTTGACAGGGATTGAGACCCAGTACTTC.